This T cell receptor beta chain was retrieved from a study of blood T cell repertoires in COVID-19 (dated by TCRdb to the early 2020s). For context, the study as a whole: The collaborator samples originated in the United States, Italy and Spain and spanned the acute and convalescent phases of COVID-19. The prospective study material was composed of cDNA or gDNA derived from T cells, B-cell-depleted T cells, or PBMCs. Deeply sampled blood TCRbeta repertoires from subjects exposed to, actively infected with, or recovered from COVID-19 were included in the dataset. A freely available public database, intended as a resource for researchers studying the immune response to SARS-CoV-2, is where the repertoires were released. The samples were drawn from two sources: the first 160 participants of the ongoing ImmuneRACE study, and 1,200 or so subjects contributed by 6 global collaborators. The sample metadata nearly always contained a de-identified subject ID, COVID-19 status, age in years and sex. Where available, HLA class I and class II types were taken from metadata supplied by the sample provider and were not determined by assay-based typing.

What the research found in general, with its limitations: The amount of clinical and demographic metadata varied by source and participant and was provided uncurated.

Whole blood was collected in K2EDTA tubes by collaborating institutions according to the institutions' own protocols. For TCRbeta analysis, collaborators shipped samples as frozen whole blood, isolated PBMCs, or DNA extracted from either of those sample types. The CDR3 measures 13 amino acids from cysteine to phenylalanine. Only the CDR3 portion is preserved as DNA: 39 bases, with reading frame beginning at the first base. Via the germline V gene, CDR1 is KGHSH and CDR2 LQKENI. Unmatched junction bases come to 8, with V trimmed by 8 bases and J by 4 bases. The immunoSEQ Assay, a bias-controlled multiplex PCR, was used to amplify TCRbeta CDR3 regions from genomic DNA. In the source study's methods: The number of nucleated cells in each sample was estimated from the amplification of reference gene primers within the assay. To quantify the absolute abundance of each unique TCRbeta CDR3 rearrangement, sequence reads were collapsed and filtered. For each sample, productive Simpson clonality was calculated as the square root of Simpson's diversity index over productive rearrangements. TCRdb stores this immuneACCESS table with in-frame sequences only. Part of the clones is absent; in the studies checked, under half of the shortfall reflects unresolved V genes, and no reason is known for the rest. Clone size and the V and J calls come from that table; the DNA yielded D and trimming. The sample data list 150,000 to 200,000 clones, and 60% to 80% of these were observed just once. The ten most abundant clones make up 17% of the sample.

Regarding this clone: The target of this receptor is not known. No base-level quality is on record; no much larger clone is a single base apart.

This TCR came from a man aged 60 to 69 with active or convalescent COVID-19. Sample: peripheral blood. The chain is assembled from TRBV18 and TRBJ2-7; TRBD1 lines up with 7 middle nucleotides. CDR3 region: CASRGQAQYEQYF. The nucleotides read TGTGCCAGCCGAGGACAGGCCCAATACGAGCAGTACTTC.